Included here is one TCR beta chain sequence, with context. Antigen unknown. The data were taken from a study of T cell responses to AZD1222 COVID-19 vaccine. CDR1 and CDR2 from the germline V gene are MRHNA and SNTAGT. J gave up 7 bases and V 0 bases, and 0 bases lay outside the gene matches. The CDR3 consists of 15 residues. Here immunoSEQ multiplex PCR was the method, and the copy in TCRdb shows in-frame clones only, minus some. Of about 150,000 clones in the sample, under 95% were seen once. Whole-study results and caveats: Mapped onto spike, vaccine-associated CD4 TCRs spanned it and were dominant at 160-218 and 743-854. Only a handful of people who got AZD1222 tested seropositive at baseline. White British ancestry dominated among donors, who included more females, and clonal diversity was possibly underestimated. Scientists sampled the repertoires only once the peak T cell response had passed.

Sample: peripheral blood, taken on day 0 of AZD1222 vaccination. This TCR was sampled from an adult in good health. V and J are TRBV6-4 and TRBJ2-1; 13 bases are shared with TRBD2. This CDR3 is CASSDSLAGGNEQFF. The CDR3 coding sequence is TGTGCCAGCAGTGACTCACTAGCGGGAGGGAATGAGCAGTTCTTC.